Shown below are 12 T cell receptor beta chains from a single sample sequenced in a study of OX40 agonist ivuxolimab in advanced cancers. The repertoire was sequenced with immunoSEQ multiplex PCR; TCRdb's copy has only in-frame clones and lacks some. The table shows more than 75,000 clones, with about 89% occurring only once. This specimen consisted of CD4+ or CD8+ T cells sorted from blood, obtained in a trial of the OX40 agonist ivuxolimab. The receptors stem from an adult with an advanced solid tumor such as melanoma, head and neck, liver or kidney cancer.

The V gene is TRBV29-1, the J gene TRBJ1-5, with 11 bases fitting TRBD1. Germline V gene data show CDR1 as SQVTM and CDR2 as ANQGSEA. V was clipped by 6 bases and J by 0 bases; unmatched bases: 4. The CDR3 spans 15 residues. In nucleotides, the CDR3 is TGCAGCGTGGGACAGGGGGGCAATAGCAATCAGCCCCAGCATTTT. Translation gives CSVGQGGNSNQPQHF.

The chain couples TRBV15 to TRBJ2-5, with TRBD2 identical over 11 bases. After removal of 8 bases from V and 5 bases from J, the junction contained 10 bases not matched to a gene. The CDR3 covers 15 residues. Germline lookup yields CDR1 LNHNV and CDR2 YYDKDF (reference sequence). As DNA, the CDR3 is TGTGCCACCGCAGCATTAGCGGGAGGGAAGGAGACCCAGTACTTC. Its protein is CATAALAGGKETQYF.

The CDR3 loop reads CASSGSTEQYF. For the CDR3, the DNA is TGTGCCAGCAGTGGATCGACCGAGCAGTACTTC. The chain has TRBV6-1 and TRBJ2-7, with unresolved D. CDR1 is MNHNS and CDR2 is SASEGT in the germline V gene. The CDR3 loop spans 11 amino acids. V lost 4 bases, J lost 6 bases, and 7 bases lay in between.

The chain employs TRBV30 and TRBJ1-3, with D tentatively TRBD1 (6 bases). V dropped 4 bases and J dropped 3 bases, with 13 bases sitting between them. The CDR3 is made up of 14 amino acids. Germline lookup yields CDR1 GTSNPN and CDR2 SVGIG (reference sequence). This CDR3 is CAWIKDRHGNTIYF. The DNA for the CDR3 is TGTGCCTGGATCAAGGACAGACATGGAAACACCATATATTTT.

The chain links TRBV5-1 to TRBJ2-7; tentative D call: TRBD2 (6 bases). V lost 4 bases and J 2 bases, leaving 19 bases between the germline ends. This CDR3 region has 16 residues. CDR1 and CDR2 (germline): SGHRS, YFSETQ. CDR3 nucleotide sequence: TGCGCCAGCAGCCGAAGGGGAGGCCTGGGAACCTACGAGCAGTACTTC. As protein: CASSRRGGLGTYEQYF.

This chain connects TRBV28 to TRBJ1-5; TRBD1 agrees at 7 bases. J lost 0 bases, V lost 5 bases, and 4 bases had no gene match. This CDR3 is 15 amino acids long. The V gene's germline CDR1 is MDHEN and CDR2 SYDVKM. The CDR3 DNA sequence: TGTGCCAGCAGTAGACAGGGCTATAGCAATCAGCCCCAGCATTTT. It codes for CASSRQGYSNQPQHF.

V and J are TRBV21-1 and TRBJ1-1. TRBV21-1 is designated a pseudogene. There are 13 residues in the CDR3. The CDR3: CASTKDRTTEAFF. The CDR3 coding sequence is TGTGCCAGCACCAAAGACCGGACCACTGAAGCTTTCTTT.

The chain recombines TRBV19 with TRBJ2-2, with a possible D match to TRBD2 (6 bases). Germline V gene lookup returns CDR1 LNHDA and CDR2 SQIVND (reference sequence). V gave up 4 bases and J gave up 1 base, with 16 bases separating them. This CDR3 contains 17 residues. In DNA, the CDR3 is TGTGCCAGTAGTAGGATCCAGGGACTTATGAACACCGGGGAGCTGTTTTTT. It codes for CASSRIQGLMNTGELFF.

The V call is TRBV18, the J call TRBJ2-7; D may be TRBD1 or TRBD2 (5 bases each). Trimming pared 1 base from V and 4 bases from J, leaving 14 bases between. The CDR3 runs to 15 residues. Germline V gene data show CDR1 as KGHSH and CDR2 as LQKENI. The CDR3 DNA reads as TGTGCCAGCTCACCACAATGGGACGGCTCATACGAGCAGTACTTC. Protein sequence: CASSPQWDGSYEQYF.

The J gene is TRBJ1-1, the V gene TRBV10-1, with 10 bases that match TRBD1. This CDR3 is built from 14 residues. Germline assignment: CDR1 WNHNN and CDR2 SYGVQD (reference sequence). J lost 5 bases, V lost 3 bases, and 3 bases had no gene match. DNA of the CDR3: TGCGCCAGCAGTGAAGGGACAGGGGTTACTGAAGCTTTCTTT. This gives the protein CASSEGTGVTEAFF.

The chain carries TRBV5-1 and TRBJ2-2; 8 bases agree with TRBD1. Germline V lookup: CDR1 SGHRS, CDR2 YFSETQ. The CDR3 covers 15 residues. Germline trimming cut 0 bases from V and 4 bases from J; bases unmatched to any gene: 2. The CDR3 reads CASSLGTGTTGELFF. CDR3 in DNA: TGCGCCAGCAGCTTGGGGACAGGGACCACCGGGGAGCTGTTTTTT.

The chain has TRBV7-2 and TRBJ2-1, with D unresolved. Germline V lookup: CDR1 SGHTA, CDR2 FQGNSA. This CDR3 is 13 amino acids long. The ends were cut back, 1 base at V and 1 base at J, with 2 bases in the middle. The CDR3 region is CASSLVSYNEQFF. The CDR3 nucleotides are TGTGCCAGCAGCTTAGTTTCCTACAATGAGCAGTTCTTC.